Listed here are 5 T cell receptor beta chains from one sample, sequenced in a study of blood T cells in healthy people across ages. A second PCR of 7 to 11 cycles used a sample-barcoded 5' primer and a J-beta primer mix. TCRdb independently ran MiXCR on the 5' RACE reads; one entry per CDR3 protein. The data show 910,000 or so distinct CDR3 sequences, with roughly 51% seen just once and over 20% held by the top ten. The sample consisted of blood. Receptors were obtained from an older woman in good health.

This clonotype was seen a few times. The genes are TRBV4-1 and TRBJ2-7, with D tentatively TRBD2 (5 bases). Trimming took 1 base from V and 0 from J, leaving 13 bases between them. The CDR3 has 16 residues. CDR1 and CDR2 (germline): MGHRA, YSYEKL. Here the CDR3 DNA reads TGCGCCAGCAGCCAAGGGGCAGCGGAAAGCTCCTACGAGCAGTACTTC. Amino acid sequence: CASSQGAAESSYEQYF.

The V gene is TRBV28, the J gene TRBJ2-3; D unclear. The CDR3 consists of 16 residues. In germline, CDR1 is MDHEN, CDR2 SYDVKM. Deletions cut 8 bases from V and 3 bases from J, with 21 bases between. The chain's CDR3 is CASYDGPVGLTDTQYF. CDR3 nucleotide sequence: TGTGCCAGCTACGACGGGCCGGTGGGCCTAACAGATACGCAGTATTTT.

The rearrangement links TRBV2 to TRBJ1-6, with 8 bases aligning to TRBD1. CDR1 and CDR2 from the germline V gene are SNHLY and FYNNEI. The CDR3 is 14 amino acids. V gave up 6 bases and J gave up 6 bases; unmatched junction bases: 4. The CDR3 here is CASRTTGGNSPLHF. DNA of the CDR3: TGTGCCAGCAGAACAACAGGGGGTAATTCACCCCTCCACTTT.

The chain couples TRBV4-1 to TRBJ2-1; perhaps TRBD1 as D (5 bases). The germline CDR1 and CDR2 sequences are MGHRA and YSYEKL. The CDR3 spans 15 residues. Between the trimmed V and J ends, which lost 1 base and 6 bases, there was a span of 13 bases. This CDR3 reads CASSQGTRGSNEQFF. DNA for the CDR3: TGCGCCAGCAGCCAAGGGACAAGGGGCAGCAATGAGCAGTTCTTC.

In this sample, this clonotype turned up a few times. The CDR3 protein is CSARDPRGATDTQYF. CDR3 in DNA: TGCAGTGCTAGAGACCCCCGGGGCGCCACAGATACGCAGTATTTT. This chain links TRBV20-1 with TRBJ2-3; tentatively, D is TRBD1 or TRBD2 (5 bases each). Germline CDR1 is DFQATT and CDR2 is SNEGSKA (reference sequence). V lost 0 bases and J 2 bases, leaving 12 bases between the germline ends. The CDR3 sequence is 15 residues long.